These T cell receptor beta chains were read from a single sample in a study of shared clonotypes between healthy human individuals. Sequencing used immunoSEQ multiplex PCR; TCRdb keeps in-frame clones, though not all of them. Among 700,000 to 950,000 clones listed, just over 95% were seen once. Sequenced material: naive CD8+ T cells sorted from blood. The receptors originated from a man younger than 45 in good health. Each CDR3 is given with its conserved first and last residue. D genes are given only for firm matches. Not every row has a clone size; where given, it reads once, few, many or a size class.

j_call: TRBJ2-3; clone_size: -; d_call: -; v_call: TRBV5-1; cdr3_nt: TGCGCCAGCAGCTTGTCAGGGCCGAGCACAGATACGCAGTATTTT; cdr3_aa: CASSLSGPSTDTQYF
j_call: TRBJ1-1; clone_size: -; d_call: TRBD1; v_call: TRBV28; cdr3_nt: TGTGCCAGCAGCGAAATACAGGGGAGAGGTGAAGCTTTCTTT; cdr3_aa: CASSEIQGRGEAFF
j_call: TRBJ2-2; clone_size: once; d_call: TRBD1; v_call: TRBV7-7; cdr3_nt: TGTGCCAGCAGCTTGGGACAGGGGGCCGGGGAGCTGTTTTTT; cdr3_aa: CASSLGQGAGELFF
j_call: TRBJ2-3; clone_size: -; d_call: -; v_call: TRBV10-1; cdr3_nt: TGCGCCAGCAGTGAGTCTTTTGCAGATACGCAGTATTTT; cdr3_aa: CASSESFADTQYF
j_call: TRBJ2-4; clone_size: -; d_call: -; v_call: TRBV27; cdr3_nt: TGTGCCAGCACGGGAGCACTGGACGCCGCCAAAAACATTCAGTACTTC; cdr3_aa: CASTGALDAAKNIQYF
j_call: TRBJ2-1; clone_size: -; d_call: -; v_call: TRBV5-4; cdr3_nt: TGTGCCAGCAGCTTGAATAATGAGCAGTTCTTC; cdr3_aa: CASSLNNEQFF
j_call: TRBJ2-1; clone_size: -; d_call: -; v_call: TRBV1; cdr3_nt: TGCACCAGCAGCCAAGACAGGAGATCCTACCGCAATGAGCAGTTCTTC; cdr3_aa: CTSSQDRRSYRNEQFF
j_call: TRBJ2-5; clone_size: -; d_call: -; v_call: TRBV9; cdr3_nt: TGTGCCAGCAGCCCCCGGGTTATTCAAGAGACCCAGTACTTC; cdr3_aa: CASSPRVIQETQYF
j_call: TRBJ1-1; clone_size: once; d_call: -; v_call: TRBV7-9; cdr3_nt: TGTGCCAGCAGCTTCCGGAATGAAGCTTTCTTT; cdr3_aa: CASSFRNEAFF
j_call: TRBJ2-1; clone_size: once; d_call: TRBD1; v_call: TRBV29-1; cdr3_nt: TGCAGCGGCGACAGGGATGAGCAGTTCTTC; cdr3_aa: CSGDRDEQFF
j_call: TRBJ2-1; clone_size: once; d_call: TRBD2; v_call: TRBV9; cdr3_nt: TGTGCCAGCAGCCCAAGGACTAGCGGGAGGGCCTGGTACGAGCAGTTCTTC; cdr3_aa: CASSPRTSGRAWYEQFF
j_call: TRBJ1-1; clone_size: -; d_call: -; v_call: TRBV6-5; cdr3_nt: TGTGCCAGCAGTCCTTCCCCACGGAACACTGAAGCTTTCTTT; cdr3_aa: CASSPSPRNTEAFF
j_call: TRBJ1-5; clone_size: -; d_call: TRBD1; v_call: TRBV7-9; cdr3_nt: TGTGCCAGCAGCGCTCAAGACAGGGAAAATCAGCCCCAGCATTTT; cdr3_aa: CASSAQDRENQPQHF
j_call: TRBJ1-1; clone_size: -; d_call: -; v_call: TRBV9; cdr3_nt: TGTGCCAGCAGCGTAGAAGGGGACACTGAAGCTTTCTTT; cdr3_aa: CASSVEGDTEAFF
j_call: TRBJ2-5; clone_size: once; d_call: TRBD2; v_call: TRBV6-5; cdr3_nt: TGTGCCAGCAGTTACTCGGCTAGCGGGAACCAAGAGACCCAGTACTTC; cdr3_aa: CASSYSASGNQETQYF
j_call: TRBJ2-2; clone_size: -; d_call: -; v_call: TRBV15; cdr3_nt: TGTGCCACCAGCAGGGTCCCCTACACCGGGGAGCTGTTTTTT; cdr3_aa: CATSRVPYTGELFF
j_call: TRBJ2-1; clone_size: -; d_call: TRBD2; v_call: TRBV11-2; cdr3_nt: TGTGCCAGCAGCTTAGGTTCGGCCGGACTAGCGTACACCACAGGGCAGTTCTTC; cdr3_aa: CASSLGSAGLAYTTGQFF
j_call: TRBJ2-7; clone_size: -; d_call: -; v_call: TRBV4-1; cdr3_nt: TGCGCCAGCAGCCACAAGAAGGACGAGCAGTACTTC; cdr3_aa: CASSHKKDEQYF
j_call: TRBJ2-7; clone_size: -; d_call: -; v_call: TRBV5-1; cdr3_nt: TGCGCCAGCAGCAGCGGGGAGGGGGCCTACGAGCAGTACTTC; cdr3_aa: CASSSGEGAYEQYF
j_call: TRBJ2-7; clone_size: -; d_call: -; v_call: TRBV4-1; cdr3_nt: TGCGCCAGCAGCCAAGATCCTGTCGGGGGCTACGAGCAGTACTTC; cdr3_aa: CASSQDPVGGYEQYF
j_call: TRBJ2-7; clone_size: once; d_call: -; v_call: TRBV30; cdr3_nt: TGTGCCTGGAGTTACGCGTCCGAGCAGTACTTC; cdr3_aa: CAWSYASEQYF
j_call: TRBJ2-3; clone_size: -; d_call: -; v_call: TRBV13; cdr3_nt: TGTGCCAGCAGCTTAGGGGGCCCCACAGGTACGCAGTATTTT; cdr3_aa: CASSLGGPTGTQYF
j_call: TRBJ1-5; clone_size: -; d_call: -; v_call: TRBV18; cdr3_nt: TGTGCCAGCTCACCACAGGGCGACAATCAGCCCCAGCATTTT; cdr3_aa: CASSPQGDNQPQHF
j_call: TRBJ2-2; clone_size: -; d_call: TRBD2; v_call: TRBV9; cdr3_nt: TGTGCCAGCAGCGCCCAACTAGCGGGAGGCGGGGAGCTGTTTTTT; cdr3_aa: CASSAQLAGGGELFF
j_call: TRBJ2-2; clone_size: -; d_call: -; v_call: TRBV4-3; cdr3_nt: TGCGCCAGCAGCCAATCCCACACTGATCCCGGGGAGCTGTTTTTT; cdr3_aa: CASSQSHTDPGELFF
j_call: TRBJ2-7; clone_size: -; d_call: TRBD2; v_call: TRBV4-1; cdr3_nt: TGCGCCAGCAGCCCGACTAGCCCGCGGAGCGAGCAGTACTTC; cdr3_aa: CASSPTSPRSEQYF
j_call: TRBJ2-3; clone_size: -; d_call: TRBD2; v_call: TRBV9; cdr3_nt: TGTGCCAGCAGCGTCTCGGGACTAGCAGCGGATACGCAGTATTTT; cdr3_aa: CASSVSGLAADTQYF
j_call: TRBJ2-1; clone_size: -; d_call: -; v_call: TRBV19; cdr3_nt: TGTGCCAGTAGTCAGGGCGGGTACAATGAGCAGTTCTTC; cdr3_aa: CASSQGGYNEQFF
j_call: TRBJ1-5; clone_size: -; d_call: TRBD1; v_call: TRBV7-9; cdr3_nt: TGTGCCAGCAGCGGGGACAGTCTTAGCAATCAGCCCCAGCATTTT; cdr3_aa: CASSGDSLSNQPQHF
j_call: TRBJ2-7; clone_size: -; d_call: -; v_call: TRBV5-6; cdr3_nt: TGTGCCAGCAGCTTGGGGGACTCATCCTACGAGCAGTACTTC; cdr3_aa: CASSLGDSSYEQYF
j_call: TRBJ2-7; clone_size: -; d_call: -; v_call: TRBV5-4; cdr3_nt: TGTGCCAGCAGTGACCGAACCTCCTACGAGCAGTACTTC; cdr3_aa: CASSDRTSYEQYF
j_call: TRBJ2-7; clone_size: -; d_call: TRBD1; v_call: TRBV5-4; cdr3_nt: TGTGCCAGCAGCTCAGGGGGCTACGAGCAGTACTTC; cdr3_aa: CASSSGGYEQYF
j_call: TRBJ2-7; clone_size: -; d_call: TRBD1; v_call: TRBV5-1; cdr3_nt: TGCGCCAGCAGGGCCACCGGGACAGGGGTATACGAGCAGTACTTC; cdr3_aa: CASRATGTGVYEQYF
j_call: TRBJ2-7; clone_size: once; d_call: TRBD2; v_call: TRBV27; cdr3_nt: TGTGCCAGCAGTCCAGCGGGACTCACCTACGAGCAGTACTTC; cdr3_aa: CASSPAGLTYEQYF
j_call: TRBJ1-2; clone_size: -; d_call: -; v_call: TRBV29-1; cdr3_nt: TGCAGCACCGGACGGGTGTCACGTCCTGGCTACACCTTC; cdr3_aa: CSTGRVSRPGYTF
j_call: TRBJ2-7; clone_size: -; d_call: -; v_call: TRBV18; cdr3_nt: TGTGCCAGCTCACCGGGAGAAGCGGGTGGGATCAGCTCCTACGAGCAGTACTTC; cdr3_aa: CASSPGEAGGISSYEQYF
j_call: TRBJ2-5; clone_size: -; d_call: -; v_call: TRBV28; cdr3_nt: TGTGCCAGCAGTTTACCGACCAGGACAGTGGAAGAGACCCAGTACTTC; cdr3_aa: CASSLPTRTVEETQYF
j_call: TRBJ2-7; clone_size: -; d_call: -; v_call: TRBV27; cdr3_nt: TGTGCCAGCAGTTTGATTGGGGACGAGCAGTACTTC; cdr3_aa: CASSLIGDEQYF
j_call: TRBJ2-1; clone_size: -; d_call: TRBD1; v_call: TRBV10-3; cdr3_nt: TGTGCCATCCGGACAGGGGATCAACATGAGCAGTTCTTC; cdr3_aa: CAIRTGDQHEQFF
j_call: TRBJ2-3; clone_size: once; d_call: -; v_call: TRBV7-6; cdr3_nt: TGTGCCAGCAGCTCTCTAGGGGGCACAGATACGCAGTATTTT; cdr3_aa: CASSSLGGTDTQYF
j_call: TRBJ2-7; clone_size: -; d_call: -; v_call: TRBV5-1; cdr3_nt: TGCGCCAGCAGCTTACGACCGATTAACTACGAGCAGTACTTC; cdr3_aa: CASSLRPINYEQYF
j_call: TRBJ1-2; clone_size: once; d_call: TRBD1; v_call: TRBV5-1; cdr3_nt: TGCGCCAGCAGCACTATTGGGACAGTCGGCTACACCTTC; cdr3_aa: CASSTIGTVGYTF
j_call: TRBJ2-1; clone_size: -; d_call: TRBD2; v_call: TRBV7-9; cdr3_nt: TGTGCCAGCAGCTTCGGACTAGCGGGAAACAATGAGCAGTTCTTC; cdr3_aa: CASSFGLAGNNEQFF